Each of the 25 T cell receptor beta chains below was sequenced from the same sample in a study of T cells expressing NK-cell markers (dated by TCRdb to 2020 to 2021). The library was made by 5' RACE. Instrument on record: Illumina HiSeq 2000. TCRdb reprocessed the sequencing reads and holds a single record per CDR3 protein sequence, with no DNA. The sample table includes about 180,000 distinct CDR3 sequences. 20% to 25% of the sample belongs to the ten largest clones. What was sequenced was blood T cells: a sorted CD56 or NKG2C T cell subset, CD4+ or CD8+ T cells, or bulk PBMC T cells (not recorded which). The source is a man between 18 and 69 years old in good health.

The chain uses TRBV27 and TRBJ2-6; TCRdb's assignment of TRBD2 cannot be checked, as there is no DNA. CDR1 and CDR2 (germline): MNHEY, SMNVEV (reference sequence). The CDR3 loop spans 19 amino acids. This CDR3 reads CASSFVWVGRGTGANVLTF.

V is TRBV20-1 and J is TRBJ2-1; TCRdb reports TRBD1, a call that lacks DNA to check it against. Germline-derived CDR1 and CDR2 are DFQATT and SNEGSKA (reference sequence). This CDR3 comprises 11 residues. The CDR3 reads CSCFYGRDPFF.

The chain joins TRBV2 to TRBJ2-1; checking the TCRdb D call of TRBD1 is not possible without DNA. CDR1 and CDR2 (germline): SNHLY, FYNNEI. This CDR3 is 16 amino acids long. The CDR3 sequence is CASSGRDRGRYNEQFF.

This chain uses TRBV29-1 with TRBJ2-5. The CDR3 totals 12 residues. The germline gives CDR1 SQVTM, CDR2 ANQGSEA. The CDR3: CSVELGGETQYF.

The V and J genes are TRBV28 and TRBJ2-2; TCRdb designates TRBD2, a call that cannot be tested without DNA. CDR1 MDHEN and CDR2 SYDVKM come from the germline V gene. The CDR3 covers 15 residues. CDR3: CASSLASPNTGELFF.

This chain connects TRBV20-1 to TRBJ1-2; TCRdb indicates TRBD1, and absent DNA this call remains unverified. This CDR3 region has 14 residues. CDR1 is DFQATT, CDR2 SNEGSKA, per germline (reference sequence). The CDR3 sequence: CSARSGTATYGYTF.

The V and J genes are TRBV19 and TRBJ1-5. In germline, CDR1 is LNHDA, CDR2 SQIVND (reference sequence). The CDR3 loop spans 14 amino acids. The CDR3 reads CASSKGVENQPQHF.

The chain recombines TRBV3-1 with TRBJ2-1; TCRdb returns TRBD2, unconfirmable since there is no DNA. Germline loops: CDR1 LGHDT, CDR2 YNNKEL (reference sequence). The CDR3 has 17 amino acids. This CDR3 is CASSPNLAGSSYNEQFF.

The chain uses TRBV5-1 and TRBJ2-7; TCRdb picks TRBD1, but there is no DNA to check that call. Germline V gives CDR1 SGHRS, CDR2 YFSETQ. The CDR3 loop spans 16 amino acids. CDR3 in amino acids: CASSFGAGYLSYEQYF.

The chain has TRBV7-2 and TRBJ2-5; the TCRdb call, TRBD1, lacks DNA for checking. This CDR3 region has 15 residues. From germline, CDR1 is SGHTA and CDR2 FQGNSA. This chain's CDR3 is CASTPSSEYQETQYF.

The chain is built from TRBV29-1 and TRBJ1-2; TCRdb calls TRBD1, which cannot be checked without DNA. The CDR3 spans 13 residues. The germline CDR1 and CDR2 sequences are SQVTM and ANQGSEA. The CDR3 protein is CSARQGWDYGYTF.

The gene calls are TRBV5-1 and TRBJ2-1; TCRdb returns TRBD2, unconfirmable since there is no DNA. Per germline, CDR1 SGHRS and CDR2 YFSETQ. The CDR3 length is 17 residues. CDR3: CASSSYSLAGNYNEQFF.

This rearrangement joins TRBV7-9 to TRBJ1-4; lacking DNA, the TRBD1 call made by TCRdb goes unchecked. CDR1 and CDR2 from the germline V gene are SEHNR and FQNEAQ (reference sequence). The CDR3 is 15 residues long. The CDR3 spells CASSSPGQANEKLFF.

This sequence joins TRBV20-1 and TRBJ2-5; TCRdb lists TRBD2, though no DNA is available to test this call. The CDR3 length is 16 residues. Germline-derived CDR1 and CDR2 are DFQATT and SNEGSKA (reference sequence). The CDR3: CSARPPRRGYQETQYF.

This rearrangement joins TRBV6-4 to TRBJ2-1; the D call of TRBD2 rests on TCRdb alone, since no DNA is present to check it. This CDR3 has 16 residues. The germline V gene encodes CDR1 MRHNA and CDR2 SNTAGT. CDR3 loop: CASASGGPSSYNEQFF.

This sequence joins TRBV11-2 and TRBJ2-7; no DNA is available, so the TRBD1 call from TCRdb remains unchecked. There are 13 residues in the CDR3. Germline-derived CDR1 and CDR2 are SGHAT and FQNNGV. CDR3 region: CATSGQVYYEQYF.

CDR3 sequence reads: CASSESHRQANTGELFF. The chain is built from TRBV2 and TRBJ2-2; TCRdb reports TRBD1, a call that lacks DNA to check it against. CDR1 SNHLY and CDR2 FYNNEI come from the germline V gene. This CDR3 spans 17 amino acids.

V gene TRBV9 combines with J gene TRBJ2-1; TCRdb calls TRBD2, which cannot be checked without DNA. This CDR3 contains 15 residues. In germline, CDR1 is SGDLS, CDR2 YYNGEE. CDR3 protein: CASSVRASGGAEQFF.

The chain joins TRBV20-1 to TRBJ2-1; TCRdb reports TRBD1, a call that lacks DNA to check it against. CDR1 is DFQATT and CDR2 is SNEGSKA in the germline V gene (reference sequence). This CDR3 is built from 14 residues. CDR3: CSATPGQGNGEQFF.

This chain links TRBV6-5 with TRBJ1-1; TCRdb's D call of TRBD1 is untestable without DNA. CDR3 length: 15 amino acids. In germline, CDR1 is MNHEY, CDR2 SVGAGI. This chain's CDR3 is CASSYSKQGATEAFF.

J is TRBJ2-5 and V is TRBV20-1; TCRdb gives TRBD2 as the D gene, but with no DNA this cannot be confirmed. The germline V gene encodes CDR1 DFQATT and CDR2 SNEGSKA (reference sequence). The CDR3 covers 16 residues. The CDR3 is CSARDRDSYWEETQYF.

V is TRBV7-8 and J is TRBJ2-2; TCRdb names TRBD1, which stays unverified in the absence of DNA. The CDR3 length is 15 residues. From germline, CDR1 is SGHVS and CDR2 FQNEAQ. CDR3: CASSPGGGSTGELFF.

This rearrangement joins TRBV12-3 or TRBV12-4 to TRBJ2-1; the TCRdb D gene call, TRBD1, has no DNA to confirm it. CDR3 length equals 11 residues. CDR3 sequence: CASSPGDEQFF.

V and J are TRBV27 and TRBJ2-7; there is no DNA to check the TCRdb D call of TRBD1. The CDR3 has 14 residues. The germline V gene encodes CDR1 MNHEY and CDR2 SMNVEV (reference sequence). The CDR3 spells CASSSGQGLGEQYF.

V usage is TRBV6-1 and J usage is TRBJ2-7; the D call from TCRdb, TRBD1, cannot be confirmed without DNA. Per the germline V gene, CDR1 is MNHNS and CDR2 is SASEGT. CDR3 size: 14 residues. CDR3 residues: CASSQGQGAYEQYF.